The rows below give T cell receptor beta chains drawn from one sample of a study of T cell responses to AZD1222 COVID-19 vaccine. Profiled with immunoSEQ multiplex PCR; TCRdb holds only in-frame clones, not every one. The sample consists of approximately 100,000 clones, 90% of them appearing once. The material was peripheral blood, obtained 28 days after the second AZD1222 dose. Receptors originate from an adult who received the AZD1222 COVID-19 vaccine. Each CDR3 is given with its conserved first and last residue. The D gene is left open where the match is weak. Clone size is not always given. Where it is, it says once, few, many or a class for expanded clones.

j_call	d_call	clone_size	v_call	cdr3_aa	cdr3_nt
TRBJ2-3	TRBD1	.	TRBV9	CASSVRDRTSSTDTQYF	TGTGCCAGCAGCGTTAGGGACAGGACCTCAAGCACAGATACGCAGTATTTT
TRBJ1-5	.	.	TRBV7-2	CASSPRERGNQPQHF	TGTGCCAGCAGCCCCCGCGAGAGGGGAAATCAGCCCCAGCATTTT
TRBJ1-2	.	.	TRBV7-2	CASSLGSGVNYGYTF	TGTGCCAGCAGCTTAGGTTCTGGGGTCAACTATGGCTACACCTTC
TRBJ2-2	.	once	TRBV9	CASSEGGGADTNTGELFF	TGTGCCAGCAGCGAGGGAGGCGGGGCGGATACGAACACCGGGGAGCTGTTTTTT
TRBJ2-3	.	.	TRBV5-1	CASSLGSNWRGRGTDTQYF	TGCGCCAGCAGCTTGGGCTCGAACTGGCGGGGGCGAGGCACAGATACGCAGTATTTT
TRBJ2-3	TRBD1	few	TRBV15	CATSRSSTGGDTQYF	TGTGCCACCAGCAGATCATCGACAGGGGGGGATACGCAGTATTTT
TRBJ2-7	.	.	TRBV7-2	CASRKDSQPYYEQYF	TGTGCCAGCAGGAAGGACAGCCAACCTTACTACGAGCAGTACTTC
TRBJ2-7	.	.	TRBV21-1	CASSKVAGEGYEQYF	TGTGCCAGCAGCAAAGTTGCAGGGGAGGGCTACGAGCAGTACTTC
TRBJ1-1	.	.	TRBV2	CATLKGTEAFF	TGTGCCACCCTGAAGGGGACTGAAGCTTTCTTT
TRBJ2-1	.	.	TRBV25-1	CASSEYDRGSSYNEQFF	TGTGCCAGCAGTGAATATGACCGGGGGAGCTCCTACAATGAGCAGTTCTTC
TRBJ2-7	.	.	TRBV2	CASTRSQTSYEQYF	TGTGCCAGCACCCGTTCTCAAACCTCCTACGAGCAGTACTTC
TRBJ1-4	.	.	TRBV4-3	CASSLSATTNEKLFF	TGCGCCAGCAGCCTCAGTGCGACAACTAATGAAAAACTGTTTTTT
TRBJ2-3	.	.	TRBV18	CASSTRQKGTDTQYF	TGTGCCAGCTCAACCCGACAGAAGGGCACAGATACGCAGTATTTT
TRBJ2-2	.	.	TRBV24-1	CATSDPRASLGPGELFF	TGTGCCACCAGTGACCCGCGGGCCTCCCTCGGACCCGGGGAGCTGTTTTTT
TRBJ2-1	.	.	TRBV6-5	CASSLRGPAANEQFF	TGTGCCAGCAGTCTTAGGGGTCCAGCGGCCAATGAGCAGTTCTTC
TRBJ1-3	.	.	TRBV30	CAGVTGSGNTIYF	TGTGCCGGTGTCACAGGGTCTGGAAACACCATATATTTT
TRBJ1-6	.	.	TRBV5-1	CASSLDGGLNSPLHF	TGCGCCAGCAGCTTGGATGGGGGGTTGAATTCACCCCTCCACTTT
TRBJ1-1	TRBD1	.	TRBV3-1/TRBV3-2	CATRSSGQGNTEAFF	TGTGCCACCCGCTCCTCGGGACAGGGAAACACTGAAGCTTTCTTT
TRBJ2-3	TRBD2	once	TRBV4-1	CASNLRGVVAGGPWDTQYF	TGCGCCAGCAACCTAAGAGGTGTGGTAGCGGGGGGGCCTTGGGATACGCAGTATTTT
TRBJ1-5	.	.	TRBV6-5	CATKSGGGDQPQHF	TGTGCCACCAAAAGCGGGGGCGGGGATCAGCCCCAGCATTTT
TRBJ1-1	.	.	TRBV3-1/TRBV3-2	CASSQGSEAFF	TGTGCCAGCAGCCAAGGGTCTGAAGCTTTCTTT
TRBJ2-7	.	.	TRBV19	CASSFPRAEQYF	TGTGCCAGTAGTTTTCCACGGGCAGAGCAGTACTTC
TRBJ1-1	.	.	TRBV12-5	CASGFKPQNTEAFF	TGTGCTAGTGGTTTTAAACCACAGAACACTGAAGCTTTCTTT
TRBJ2-7	.	.	TRBV20-1	CSASWVRGEQYF	TGCAGTGCTAGTTGGGTTCGGGGCGAGCAGTACTTC
TRBJ2-2	.	.	TRBV19	CASNPANTGELFF	TGTGCCAGTAACCCGGCGAACACCGGGGAGCTGTTTTTT
TRBJ1-2	TRBD1	.	TRBV27	CASSPGGYGYTF	TGTGCCAGCAGTCCAGGGGGGTATGGCTACACCTTC
TRBJ2-2	.	.	TRBV3-1/TRBV3-2	CASSQEDTTSNTGELFF	TGTGCCAGCAGCCAAGAGGACACGACTTCGAACACCGGGGAGCTGTTTTTT
TRBJ1-4	.	.	TRBV7-3	CASSLMRREKLFF	TGTGCCAGCAGCTTAATGCGGCGAGAAAAACTGTTTTTT
TRBJ1-1	.	.	TRBV18	CASSPSRVPEAFF	TGTGCCAGCTCGCCCTCGAGGGTACCTGAAGCTTTCTTT
TRBJ2-2	TRBD1	.	TRBV30	CAWSGGQGRTGELFF	TGTGCCTGGAGTGGTGGACAGGGTCGAACCGGGGAGCTGTTTTTT
TRBJ2-3	.	few	TRBV9	CASSVVAGKTDTQYF	TGTGCCAGCAGCGTAGTGGCGGGCAAGACAGATACGCAGTATTTT
TRBJ2-7	.	.	TRBV6-5	CASRPTPRSGYEQYF	TGTGCCAGCAGACCTACCCCCCGAAGCGGCTACGAGCAGTACTTC
TRBJ1-6	.	.	TRBV2	CASSGTRGQNSPLHF	TGTGCCAGCAGTGGGACCCGGGGCCAAAATTCACCCCTCCACTTT
TRBJ2-7	TRBD1	.	TRBV5-1	CASSGQGAYEQYF	TGCGCCAGCAGCGGACAGGGGGCTTACGAGCAGTACTTC
TRBJ2-1	.	once	TRBV19	CASSSPGDPKSVGQFF	TGTGCCAGTAGTAGCCCCGGGGACCCGAAGAGTGTCGGGCAGTTCTTC
TRBJ1-3	.	once	TRBV4-3	CASSQDWAGQNTIYF	TGCGCCAGCAGCCAAGATTGGGCAGGACAAAACACCATATATTTT
TRBJ2-2	TRBD1	.	TRBV6-2/TRBV6-3	CASSAGTDYTGELFF	TGTGCCAGCAGTGCCGGGACAGATTACACCGGGGAGCTGTTTTTT
TRBJ2-1	.	.	TRBV7-2	CASSVARRGSSRKFF	TGTGCCAGCAGCGTCGCTCGGAGGGGCTCGTCCAGAAAGTTCTTC
TRBJ2-3	.	.	TRBV5-8	CASSLGIGADTQYF	TGTGCCAGCAGCTTGGGCATCGGGGCAGATACGCAGTATTTT
TRBJ2-5	TRBD1	.	TRBV6-5	CASSYPRQGGTQYF	TGTGCCAGCAGTTACCCAAGACAGGGTGGGACCCAGTACTTC
TRBJ2-3	TRBD2	.	TRBV29-1	CSSGGRTDTQYF	TGCAGTAGCGGGGGGCGCACAGATACGCAGTATTTT
TRBJ2-7	.	.	TRBV7-2	CASTKGQGTSGRPYEQYF	TGTGCCAGCACCAAGGGACAGGGAACTAGCGGGCGCCCCTACGAGCAGTACTTC
TRBJ1-1	.	.	TRBV6-5	CASRLWVNTEAFF	TGTGCCAGCCGGTTGTGGGTGAACACTGAAGCTTTCTTT
TRBJ1-6	TRBD1	once	TRBV3-1/TRBV3-2	CASSQGQGWRWNSPLHF	TGTGCCAGCAGCCAAGGACAGGGGTGGCGGTGGAATTCACCCCTCCACTTT
TRBJ1-1	.	.	TRBV6-4	CASSDLPNTEAFF	TGTGCCAGCAGTGATTTGCCGAACACTGAAGCTTTCTTT
TRBJ1-5	.	few	TRBV19	CASSSGEGNQPQHF	TGTGCCAGTAGTTCAGGGGAGGGCAATCAGCCCCAGCATTTT
TRBJ2-1	.	.	TRBV27	CASSPRFLSYNEQFF	TGTGCCAGCAGTCCGCGGTTCCTCTCCTACAATGAGCAGTTCTTC
TRBJ1-1	TRBD1	.	TRBV9	CASSVSDRATEAFF	TGTGCCAGCAGCGTATCAGACAGGGCCACTGAAGCTTTCTTT
TRBJ1-2	TRBD1	.	TRBV5-1	CASSLADRAWGYTF	TGCGCCAGCAGCTTGGCCGACAGGGCATGGGGCTACACCTTC
TRBJ2-5	.	once	TRBV29-1	CSVGLTWGPQETQYF	TGCAGCGTCGGTCTCACGTGGGGTCCCCAAGAGACCCAGTACTTC